Detailed here is one T cell receptor (beta chain). Of the isolated RNA, all was reverse transcribed, and so the sequenced material was expressed TCRB transcripts. The table came from immunoSEQ multiplex PCR; TCRdb's copy has only in-frame clones and leaves some out. The sample includes about 620,000 clones, less than 20% of them seen just once. The sample comes from a study of beta chain features in type 1 diabetes. Germline trimming cut 4 bases from V and 3 bases from J; bases unmatched to any gene: 13. There are 17 residues in the CDR3. Germline CDR1 is SGHDN and CDR2 is FVKESK. The clonotype was recovered from a man aged 18 to 30 in good health. The rearrangement joins TRBV14 to TRBJ2-7; 9 bases map to TRBD2. Sequenced material: naive CD4+ T cells from blood. The CDR3 spells CASSPPWGTSRLYEQYF. The CDR3 DNA reads as TGTGCCAGCAGCCCCCCATGGGGGACTAGCCGACTCTACGAGCAGTACTTC.